The entry below describes one T cell receptor beta chain. What it binds is not known. The repertoire was sequenced with immunoSEQ multiplex PCR; TCRdb's copy has only in-frame clones and lacks some. Of some 100,000 clones listed, roughly 84% are singletons. This record comes from a study of graft-versus-host responses after intestinal transplantation. For the study at large: Recipients were all induced with anti-thymocyte globulin, then given tacrolimus and steroids for approximately three years. Study-wide results and caveats: Early post-transplant declines in HvG were associated with peak levels of circulating GvH clones. Some patients had graft-donor T cell macrochimerism, and their allografts showed high graft-versus-host to host-versus-graft clonal ratios.

This CDR3 is 16 amino acids long. Germline-derived CDR1 and CDR2 are ENHRY and SYGVKD. Trimming left V 2 bases short and J 0 bases short, with 14 bases between. The J gene is TRBJ2-7, the V gene TRBV10-3, with D perhaps TRBD2 (5 bases). The sequences come from unstimulated CD4+ T cells sorted from spleen or lymph node cells, collected before transplant. The TCR originated in a human donor who was the organ donor for an intestinal transplant. The CDR3 DNA reads as TGTGCCATCAGTGAGGGAGCAAGAGCGGCCTCCTACGAGCAGTACTTC. It yields the protein CAISEGARAASYEQYF.